Below are 15 T cell receptor beta chains sequenced from a single sample in a study of shared clonotypes between healthy human individuals. The assay was immunoSEQ multiplex PCR, and TCRdb's table has in-frame clones only and misses some. Here the sample spans 2 million to 2.5 million clones, over 90% being singletons. Sequencing was performed on naive CD4+ T cells from PBMCs. Subset noted: CD45RA+ positively selected. These receptors originate from a man aged 18 to 29 in good health. Some clones in this sample may be carry-over from other donors' samples.

The rearrangement links TRBV9 to TRBJ1-1, with 8 nucleotides matching TRBD1. The CDR3 is made up of 15 amino acids. Looked up from germline, CDR1 is SGDLS and CDR2 is YYNGEE. J gave up 5 bases and V 0 bases, and 6 bases lay outside the gene matches. CDR3 loop: CASSVEAQGGTEAFF. DNA for the CDR3: TGTGCCAGCAGCGTAGAGGCACAGGGGGGGACTGAAGCTTTCTTT.

V gene TRBV29-1 combines with J gene TRBJ1-3; D uncertain. Looked up from germline, CDR1 is SQVTM and CDR2 is ANQGSEA. This CDR3 has 14 amino acids. Deletions cut 0 bases from V and 2 bases from J, with 8 bases between. The CDR3 sequence: CSVEDRGTGNTIYF. The DNA of the CDR3 is TGCAGCGTTGAAGATAGAGGAACTGGAAACACCATATATTTT.

The V call is TRBV19, the J call TRBJ1-1; D perhaps matches TRBD1 (5 bases). Germline V gives CDR1 LNHDA, CDR2 SQIVND (reference sequence). This CDR3 region has 14 residues. V was cut by 8 bases and J by 4 bases, with 17 bases left in between. Written as DNA, the CDR3 is TGTGCCAGTCACTTCCCGGCGGGACGCACTGAAGCTTTCTTT. It specifies CASHFPAGRTEAFF.

Written as DNA, the CDR3 is TGTGCCAGCAGTTCAATGACTAGCGGGAAGTTTGAGCAGTTCTTC. Residues: CASSSMTSGKFEQFF. V and J are TRBV28 and TRBJ2-1, with TRBD2 matching over 11 bases. CDR1 MDHEN and CDR2 SYDVKM come from the germline V gene. This CDR3 is built from 15 residues. Trimming took 4 bases from V and 9 from J; bases not matched to a gene: 8.

A remark on this clone: The same CDR3 also results from other DNA sequences found in this sample. The chain couples TRBV7-3 to TRBJ1-1, with no clear D. The CDR3 runs to 13 residues. Germline values: CDR1 SGHTA, CDR2 FQGTGA. Trimming shortened V by 2 bases and J by 1 base, and 5 bases separated the two germline ends. This CDR3 is CASSLSENTEAFF. The CDR3 coding sequence is TGTGCCAGCAGCTTATCAGAGAACACTGAAGCTTTCTTT.

Turning to this clone: Other nucleotide sequences from this sample produce the same CDR3. The genes are TRBV6-5 and TRBJ2-7, with a possible D match to TRBD2 (6 bases). Germline V gives CDR1 MNHEY, CDR2 SVGAGI. V lost 3 bases to trimming and J lost 2 bases, with 11 bases between them. The CDR3 has 14 residues. CDR3: CASSYSAGTYEQYF. The CDR3, as DNA: TGTGCCAGCAGTTATTCGGCGGGGACCTACGAGCAGTACTTC.

The rearrangement links TRBV28 to TRBJ2-7; 10 bases agree with TRBD2. This CDR3 has 13 amino acids. V lost 6 bases, J lost 8 bases, and 7 bases stayed unmatched. CDR1 is MDHEN, CDR2 SYDVKM, per germline. CDR3 sequence reads: CASSLRAGGQQYF. The CDR3 coding sequence is TGTGCCAGCAGCCTGAGAGCGGGAGGGCAGCAGTACTTC.

The V call is TRBV11-2, the J call TRBJ2-7, with TRBD1 as a possible D gene (5 bases). Trimming shortened V by 5 bases and J by 2 bases, and 13 bases separated the two germline ends. This CDR3 is 14 amino acids long. Per germline, CDR1 SGHAT and CDR2 FQNNGV. CDR3 nucleotide sequence: TGTGCCAGCAGCCGCAGGGCAACTACCTACGAGCAGTACTTC. It is translated as CASSRRATTYEQYF. Variable domain in full (rest from reference TRBV11-2 and TRBJ2-7): EAGVAQSPRYKIIEKRQSVAFWCNPISGHATLYWYQQILGQGPKLLIQFQNNGVVDDSQLPKDRFSAERLKGVDSTLKIQPAKLEDSAVYLCASSRRATTYEQYFGPGTRLTVT.

The chain employs TRBV6-5 and TRBJ1-3; D not resolved. V was clipped by 6 bases and J by 2 bases, with 11 bases between them. CDR1 is MNHEY, CDR2 SVGAGI, per germline. The CDR3 spans 14 residues. This chain's CDR3 is CASSRLSPGNTIYF. CDR3 DNA: TGTGCCAGCAGCCGACTCTCCCCTGGAAACACCATATATTTT.

This clone was recorded only once. The chain links TRBV4-3 to TRBJ2-3; a weak D match, TRBD2 (5 bases). There are 14 residues in the CDR3. Trimming left V 3 bases short and J 5 bases short, with 12 bases between. Germline CDR1 LGHNA, CDR2 YSLEER. This chain's CDR3 is CASSQRSGEDTQYF. The CDR3 DNA reads as TGCGCCAGCAGCCAGAGGAGCGGAGAAGATACGCAGTATTTT.

The chain is built from TRBV12-2 and TRBJ2-1; the D call of TRBD2 is as the table states it, not checked on the DNA. TRBV12-2 is termed a pseudogene. The CDR3 totals 14 residues. This CDR3 is CASRLSGGYNEQFF. In nucleotides, the CDR3 is TGTGCAAGTCGCCTAAGCGGGGGGTACAATGAGCAGTTCTTC.

The chain carries TRBV10-2 and TRBJ2-3; TRBD1 or TRBD2 may be the D gene (5 bases each). Trimming removed 3 bases from V and 2 bases from J, with 12 bases in between. This CDR3 is 15 amino acids long. Per the germline V gene, CDR1 is WSHSY and CDR2 is SAAADI. The CDR3 DNA reads as TGCGCCAGCAGTGAAGCAGGGACCCACACAGATACGCAGTATTTT. As protein: CASSEAGTHTDTQYF.

J is TRBJ2-1 and V is TRBV2, with D maybe TRBD1 (6 bases). V lost 5 bases to trimming and J lost 1 base, with 15 bases between them. Germline V gene sequence: CDR1 SNHLY, CDR2 FYNNEI. This CDR3 has 16 amino acids. The chain's CDR3 is CASSPQGLASYNEQFF. CDR3 sequence (DNA): TGTGCCAGCAGTCCCCAGGGGCTAGCATCCTACAATGAGCAGTTCTTC.

V gene TRBV7-8 combines with J gene TRBJ2-1, with D perhaps matching TRBD1 or TRBD2 (5 bases each). Trimming cost V 7 bases and J 8 bases, with 18 bases left between them. The CDR3 runs to 14 residues. Germline V gives CDR1 SGHVS, CDR2 FQNEAQ. In nucleotides, the CDR3 is TGTGCCAGCACTCCGGGACCTATAAACGATGAGCAGTTCTTC. Its protein is CASTPGPINDEQFF.

The chain links TRBV6-1 to TRBJ1-5; TRBD1 is a possible D gene (6 bases). Germline V CDR1 and CDR2: MNHNS, SASEGT. Trimming removed 2 bases from V and 7 bases from J, with 9 bases in between. This CDR3 spans 13 amino acids. This CDR3 is CASSEFGGQPQHF. The CDR3 DNA reads as TGTGCCAGCAGTGAATTTGGGGGCCAGCCCCAGCATTTT.